This TCR beta chain was identified in a study of blood T cell repertoires in COVID-19. The V and J ends lost 10 bases and 3 bases, in that order; junction bases with no gene match: 6. This CDR3 is 14 amino acids long. Germline-derived CDR1 and CDR2 are MNHEY and SVGAGI. The data were produced by immunoSEQ multiplex PCR, yet TCRdb's version contains in-frame clones alone and is incomplete. The sample yields 150,000 to 200,000 clones, approximately 90% seen once. The V gene is TRBV6-5, the J gene TRBJ2-2; 9 nucleotides match TRBD1. Sequencing input: peripheral blood. This TCR was sampled from a human donor in a cohort sampled during active COVID-19. CDR3 sequence: CATLRDRDTGELFF. The CDR3 bases are TGTGCCACCCTCCGGGACAGGGACACCGGGGAGCTGTTTTTT.